What follows are 7 T cell receptor beta chains derived from one specimen sequenced in a study of CD8 T cells in ankylosing spondylitis. General observations from the study: Characteristic, it appeared, of ankylosing spondylitis blood was a TCR beta motif of fewer than 10 highly homologous variants.

MiXCR, run by TCRdb on the 5' RACE reads, gives a single entry per CDR3 protein. The top ten hold more than 13% of the sample, which has some 240,000 distinct CDR3 sequences, just under 7.5% seen once. These TCRs are of unknown antigen specificity. Sequencing was performed on blood, either unsorted or a sorted T cell fraction (not recorded which). These receptors all come from a male donor with ankylosing spondylitis.

This clonotype was recorded at least ten times. J is TRBJ2-5 and V is TRBV20-1; possible D gene TRBD1, 5 bases. V was cut by 7 bases and J by 2 bases, with 8 bases left in between. From germline, CDR1 is DFQATT and CDR2 SNEGSKA (reference sequence). CDR3 size: 11 residues. In DNA form, the CDR3 reads TGCAGTGGGAAGGGGCAAGAGACCCAGTACTTC. It specifies CSGKGQETQYF.

This clonotype was recorded many times. This chain uses TRBV7-2 with TRBJ1-4; D ambiguous. Germline CDR1 and CDR2: SGHTA and FQGNSA. The CDR3 loop spans 12 amino acids. Deletions cut 4 bases from V and 7 bases from J, with 7 bases between. CDR3 sequence: CASSSGREKLFF. The CDR3 DNA sequence: TGTGCCAGCAGCTCCGGACGTGAAAAACTGTTTTTT.

This clonotype was counted at least ten times. V is TRBV20-1 and J is TRBJ2-2, with 11 nucleotides matching TRBD2. Looked up from germline, CDR1 is DFQATT and CDR2 is SNEGSKA (reference sequence). The CDR3 length is 18 residues. The J segment lost 4 bases and the V segment lost 2 bases, leaving 12 bases of the junction unmatched. DNA of the CDR3: TGCAGTGCTAGAAAACCCGTCACTAGCGGGAGTCTCACCGGGGAGCTGTTTTTT. It specifies CSARKPVTSGSLTGELFF.

This sequence joins TRBV10-2 and TRBJ2-7, with TRBD1 as a possible D gene (6 bases). The germline V gene encodes CDR1 WSHSY and CDR2 SAAADI. Trimming took 4 bases from V and 2 from J, leaving 18 bases between them. CDR3 length: 16 amino acids. DNA for the CDR3: TGCGCCAGCAGTGCCCGAGGGGGAAAAGGCGCCTACGAGCAGTACTTC. Amino acids: CASSARGGKGAYEQYF.

There are many counts of this clonotype. V gene TRBV7-9 combines with J gene TRBJ2-7; D might be TRBD1 (5 bases). The CDR3 sequence is 15 residues long. Deletions cut 5 bases from V and 5 bases from J, with 19 bases between. CDR1 SEHNR and CDR2 FQNEAQ come from the germline V gene (reference sequence). CDR3 sequence reads: CASSPGQLHIDEQYF. The CDR3 nucleotides are TGTGCCAGCAGCCCCGGACAACTACATATCGACGAGCAGTACTTC.

The table lists this clonotype with many counts. The V gene is TRBV28, the J gene TRBJ2-5; D is perhaps TRBD1 (5 bases). The CDR3 spans 13 residues. The V gene's germline CDR1 is MDHEN and CDR2 SYDVKM. V dropped 7 bases and J dropped 1 base, with 10 bases sitting between them. The CDR3 reads CASTRQTQETQYF. CDR3 coding DNA: TGTGCCAGCACCAGACAGACCCAAGAGACCCAGTACTTC.

This clonotype was recorded at least ten times. The rearrangement uses TRBV29-1 and TRBJ2-1; D call uncertain. CDR1 and CDR2 from the germline V gene are SQVTM and ANQGSEA. The CDR3 covers 13 residues. V lost 1 base and J lost 4, with 8 bases in between. CDR3 in DNA: TGCAGCGTTGAAGCGCAATCTTACAATGAGCAGTTCTTC. Translation: CSVEAQSYNEQFF.